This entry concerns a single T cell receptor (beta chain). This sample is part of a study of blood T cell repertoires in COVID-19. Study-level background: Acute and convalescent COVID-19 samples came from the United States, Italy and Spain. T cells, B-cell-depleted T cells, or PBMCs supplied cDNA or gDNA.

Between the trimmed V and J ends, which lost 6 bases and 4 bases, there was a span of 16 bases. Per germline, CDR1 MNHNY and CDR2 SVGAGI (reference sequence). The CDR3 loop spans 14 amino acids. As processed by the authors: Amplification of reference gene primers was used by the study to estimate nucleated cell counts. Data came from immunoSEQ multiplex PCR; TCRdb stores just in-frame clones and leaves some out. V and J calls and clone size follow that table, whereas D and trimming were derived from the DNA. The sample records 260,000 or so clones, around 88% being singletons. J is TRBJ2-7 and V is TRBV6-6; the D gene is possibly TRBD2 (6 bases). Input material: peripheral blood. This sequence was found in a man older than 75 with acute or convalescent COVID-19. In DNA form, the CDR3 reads TGTGCCAGCAGCCGGGGACTGGAAACGTACGAGCAGTACTTC. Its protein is CASSRGLETYEQYF.